This T cell receptor beta chain was sequenced for a study of Graves' ophthalmopathy and Graves' hyperthyroidism. Study-wide results and caveats: Detection in blood was also observed for most expanded thyroid clonotypes above 0.001 frequency. A classifier, a 13-signature model, separated ophthalmopathy from stable hyperthyroidism with around 88% sensitivity and approximately 80% specificity.

Amplifying from RNA transcripts, the study obtained TCR beta CDR3 regions. First-round RT-PCR employed HTBI primers, with a second-round multiplex PCR after it. TCRdb redid the calling of the multiplex PCR reads with MiXCR, one entry per CDR3 protein. This sample has approximately 460,000 distinct CDR3 sequences; over 13% occur once, and the top ten carry about 10%. This clonotype was seen repeatedly, ten times or more. Its antigen is not identified. Germline V gives CDR1 MNHNS, CDR2 SASEGT. The CDR3 totals 15 residues. V lost 5 bases and J lost 0, with 11 bases in between. Where ophthalmopathy was present, donors had moderate-to-severe activity, CAS ≥3, NOSPECS ≥4 and duration under 3 months. Orbital computed tomography and thyroid ultrasound, along with TRAb, serum thyroxine and clinical symptoms, underpinned diagnosis.

This TCR derives from a woman aged 25-40 years with Graves' ophthalmopathy. Sequenced: blood. The V call is TRBV6-1, the J call TRBJ1-5; maybe TRBD1 (6 bases). DNA for the CDR3: TGTGCCAGCAGTACGGACAGCCATAGCAATCAGCCCCAGCATTTT. Protein: CASSTDSHSNQPQHF.